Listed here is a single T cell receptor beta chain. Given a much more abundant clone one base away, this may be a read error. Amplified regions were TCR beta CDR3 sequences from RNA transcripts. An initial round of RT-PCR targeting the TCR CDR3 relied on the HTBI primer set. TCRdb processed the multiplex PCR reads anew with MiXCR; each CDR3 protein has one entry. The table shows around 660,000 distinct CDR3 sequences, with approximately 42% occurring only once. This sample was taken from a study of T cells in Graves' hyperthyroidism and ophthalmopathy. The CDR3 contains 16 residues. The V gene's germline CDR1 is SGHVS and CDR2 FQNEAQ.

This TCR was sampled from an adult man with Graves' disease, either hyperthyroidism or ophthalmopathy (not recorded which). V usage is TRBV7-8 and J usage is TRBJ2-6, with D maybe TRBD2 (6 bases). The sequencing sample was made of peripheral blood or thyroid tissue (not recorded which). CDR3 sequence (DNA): TGCGCCAGCAGCTTGGAGGGAGTCTCTGGGGCCAACGTCCTGACTTTC. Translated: CASSLEGVSGANVLTF.